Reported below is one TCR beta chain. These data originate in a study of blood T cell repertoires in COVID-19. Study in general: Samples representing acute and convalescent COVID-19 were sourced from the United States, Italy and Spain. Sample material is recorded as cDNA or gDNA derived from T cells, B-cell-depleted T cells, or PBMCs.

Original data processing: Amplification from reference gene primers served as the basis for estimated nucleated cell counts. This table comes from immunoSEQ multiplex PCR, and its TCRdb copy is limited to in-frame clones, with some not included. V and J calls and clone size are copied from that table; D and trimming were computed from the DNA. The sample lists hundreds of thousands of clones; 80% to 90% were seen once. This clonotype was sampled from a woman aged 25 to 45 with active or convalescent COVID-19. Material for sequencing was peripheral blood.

The CDR3 sequence is CASSLAELPSGNTIYF. In nucleotides, the CDR3 is TGCGCCAGCAGCTTGGCTGAACTCCCCTCTGGAAACACCATATATTTT. The chain has TRBV5-1 and TRBJ1-3; D remains unclear. From germline, CDR1 is SGHRS and CDR2 YFSETQ. Deletions cut 0 bases from V and 0 bases from J, with 10 bases between. The CDR3 totals 16 residues.